This TCR beta chain was recorded in a study of somatic mutations in cytotoxic T cells in rheumatoid arthritis. Study background: Certain T-cell populations stained with V beta antibodies were FACS-sorted to nearly 100% purity, and V beta1+ cells were TCRB-sequenced.

Researchers isolated CD4+ and CD8+ cells by positive magnetic bead selection and then checked their purity by flow cytometry. Data came from immunoSEQ multiplex PCR; TCRdb stores just in-frame clones and leaves some out. This sample carries more than 15,000 clones, around 67% of them seen once, and the ten largest clones take around a fifth. This clone was counted a few times. Unmatched junction bases numbered 4, after V lost 4 bases and J lost 0 bases. Germline V CDR1 and CDR2: LGHNA, YNFKEQ. This CDR3 comprises 15 residues. The TCR sequence derives from a woman aged 60-70 years in good health. The gene calls are TRBV4-2 and TRBJ1-1, with TRBD1 identical over 8 bases. Sequencing was carried out using CD8+ T cells sorted from blood. The chain's CDR3 is CASSPWTGMNTEAFF. The DNA of the CDR3 is TGTGCCAGCAGCCCCTGGACAGGGATGAACACTGAAGCTTTCTTT.